These 16 T cell receptor beta chains came from one sample sequenced in a study of shared clonotypes between healthy human individuals. Sequencing was performed with immunoSEQ multiplex PCR; in TCRdb, only in-frame clones are kept and a portion is missing. The sample consists of fewer than 3 million clones, 85% to 95% of them appearing once. Sequencing was performed on naive CD4+ T cells from PBMCs. Subset specified: CD45RA+ positively selected. The receptors come from a young man in good health. Some clones in this sample may be carry-over from other donors' samples.

J is TRBJ1-2 and V is TRBV28; 9 bases line up with TRBD1. CDR3 length: 15 amino acids. Losses at the gene ends were 5 bases for V and 3 bases for J; bases not matched to a gene: 7. Germline V gives CDR1 MDHEN, CDR2 SYDVKM. CDR3 in DNA: TGTGCCAGCAGTGGGGTAACAGGGGGCCACTATGGCTACACCTTC. Translated: CASSGVTGGHYGYTF.

CDR3 bases: TGTGCCAGTAGTGTCCCTAGCACAGATACGCAGTATTTT. The encoded protein is CASSVPSTDTQYF. The chain combines TRBV19 with TRBJ2-3, with D unresolved. This CDR3 region has 13 residues. Trimming removed 5 bases from V and 0 bases from J, with 6 bases in between. From germline, CDR1 is LNHDA and CDR2 SQIVND (reference sequence).

Concerning this clone itself: This same CDR3 is encoded by further DNA sequences in the sample. This chain connects TRBV5-4 to TRBJ1-2, with a tentative D call TRBD1 (6 bases). The CDR3 totals 13 residues. With 4 bases removed from V and 2 bases from J, the gap between germline ends came to 9 bases. Germline assignment: CDR1 SGHNT and CDR2 YYREEE (reference sequence). CDR3 sequence: CASSTDSNYGYTF. The CDR3 coding sequence is TGTGCCAGCAGCACGGACAGCAACTATGGCTACACCTTC.

V gene TRBV30 combines with J gene TRBJ1-1, with D maybe TRBD1 (5 bases). The length of the CDR3 is 11 residues. V dropped 5 bases and J dropped 6 bases, with 10 bases sitting between them. Per the germline V gene, CDR1 is GTSNPN and CDR2 is SVGIG (reference sequence). The CDR3 sequence: CAWGGSAEAFF. The CDR3 DNA sequence: TGTGCCTGGGGGGGGAGCGCTGAAGCTTTCTTT. Complete variable domain (other parts from reference TRBV30 and TRBJ1-1): SQTIHQWPATLVQPVGSPLSLECTVEGTSNPNLYWYRQAAGRGLQLLFYSVGIGQISSEVPQNLSASRPQDRQFILSSKKLLLSDSGFYLCAWGGSAEAFFGQGTRLTVV.

This rearrangement joins TRBV28 to TRBJ1-1; 7 positions agree with TRBD1. J lost 11 bases, V lost 5 bases, and 14 bases had no gene match. CDR1 and CDR2 from the germline V gene are MDHEN and SYDVKM. The length of the CDR3 is 14 residues. CDR3 sequence reads: CASSIPGQTSSAFF. Written as DNA, the CDR3 is TGTGCCAGCAGTATTCCGGGACAGACATCGTCGGCTTTCTTT.

The V and J genes are TRBV7-3 and TRBJ2-3; D is perhaps TRBD1 (6 bases). The ends were cut back, 5 bases at V and 2 bases at J, with 17 bases in the middle. CDR3 length: 16 amino acids. CDR1 is SGHTA, CDR2 FQGTGA, per germline. The CDR3 loop is CASSHLSTGTTDTQYF. The CDR3 DNA follows: TGTGCCAGCAGCCATCTGTCGACAGGTACCACAGATACGCAGTATTTT.

DNA for the CDR3: TGTGCCAGCAGCCTCCGTGGGGCCCGCACGATTGGCGACACTGAAGCTTTCTTT. Translated: CASSLRGARTIGDTEAFF. The V gene is TRBV4-2, the J gene TRBJ1-1; weak D call: TRBD1 (5 bases). V was trimmed by 4 bases and J by 3 bases, leaving 24 bases between them. The CDR3 is made up of 18 amino acids. Germline V CDR1 and CDR2: LGHNA, YNFKEQ.

This sequence joins TRBV19 and TRBJ1-3, with 7 positions matching TRBD1. J was trimmed by 1 base and V by 4 bases; bases with no gene match: 10. The CDR3 totals 17 residues. Germline V gene sequence: CDR1 LNHDA, CDR2 SQIVND (reference sequence). Written as DNA, the CDR3 is TGTGCCAGTAGTAGGAAATCCGGGACAGATTCTGGAAACACCATATATTTT. As protein: CASSRKSGTDSGNTIYF.

This clone was counted a single time. The V call is TRBV9, the J call TRBJ2-3; D gene ambiguous. Per germline, CDR1 SGDLS and CDR2 YYNGEE. The ends were cut back, 3 bases at V and 5 bases at J, with 10 bases in the middle. The CDR3 totals 13 residues. The CDR3 spells CASSAIVGDTQYF. DNA for the CDR3: TGTGCCAGCAGCGCCATCGTAGGAGATACGCAGTATTTT.

The genes are TRBV6-6 and TRBJ2-3; D remains ambiguous. The CDR3 is 14 residues long. Germline CDR1 reads MNHNY; CDR2 reads SVGAGI (reference sequence). V was cut by 5 bases and J by 1 base, with 10 bases left in between. Here the CDR3 reads CASSPHRGTDTQYF. CDR3 in DNA: TGTGCCAGCAGTCCCCACCGGGGCACAGATACGCAGTATTTT.

This clone was counted between two and nine times. The V and J genes are TRBV9 and TRBJ2-2, with 13 bases matching TRBD2. Trimming cost V 3 bases and J 7 bases; bases outside gene matches: 9. CDR1 is SGDLS, CDR2 YYNGEE, per germline. This CDR3 is 17 amino acids long. Here the CDR3 reads CASSATSRTSGGGELFF. CDR3 bases: TGTGCCAGCAGCGCAACAAGCCGGACTAGCGGGGGCGGGGAGCTGTTTTTT. Filled out from reference TRBV9 and TRBJ2-2, the complete variable domain reads DSGVTQTPKHLITATGQRVTLRCSPRSGDLSVYWYQQSLDQGLQFLIQYYNGEERAKGNILERFSAQQFPDLHSELNLSSLELGDSALYFCASSATSRTSGGGELFFGEGSRLTVL.

The J gene is TRBJ2-7, the V gene TRBV27; 8 nucleotides agree with TRBD1. V was clipped by 6 bases and J by 2 bases; unmatched bases: 18. From germline, CDR1 is MNHEY and CDR2 SMNVEV (reference sequence). The CDR3 is made up of 18 amino acids. The CDR3 loop is CASRPRDRQLQRAYEQYF. As DNA, the CDR3 is TGTGCCAGCAGACCCCGGGACAGGCAACTCCAGCGAGCCTACGAGCAGTACTTC.

The chain uses TRBV21-1 and TRBJ1-1; the table's TRBD1 call for D was not verified on the DNA. TRBV21-1 is marked as a pseudogene. This CDR3 region has 19 residues. Written as DNA, the CDR3 is TGTGCCAGCATTTCCCTCTTCGGACAGGCGAAACACCGAAACACTGAAGCTTTCTTT. It specifies CASISLFGQAKHRNTEAFF.

As to this clone: Different DNA sequences within this sample yield the same CDR3. This chain joins TRBV19 and TRBJ2-2; D not resolved. This CDR3 has 12 residues. The V end was cut by 2 bases, the J end by 5 bases, with 3 bases between. Germline V gives CDR1 LNHDA, CDR2 SQIVND (reference sequence). The CDR3 sequence: CASSIRTGELFF. The DNA of the CDR3 is TGTGCCAGTAGTATAAGAACCGGGGAGCTGTTTTTT.

The rearrangement uses TRBV29-1 and TRBJ2-1; D is uncertain. Germline V CDR1 and CDR2: SQVTM, ANQGSEA. The CDR3 extends over 13 amino acids. This CDR3 is CTTYTPGYNEQFF. CDR3 nucleotide sequence: TGCACCACCTACACTCCCGGTTACAATGAGCAGTTCTTC.

This clone was seen a few times. The chain couples TRBV10-2 to TRBJ1-5; D not resolved. CDR1 and CDR2 from the germline V gene are WSHSY and SAAADI. The CDR3 runs 13 residues. V lost 5 bases, J lost 4 bases, and 9 bases lay in between. The CDR3 protein is CASSQARNQPQHF. CDR3 nucleotides: TGCGCCAGCAGTCAGGCAAGGAATCAGCCCCAGCATTTT.